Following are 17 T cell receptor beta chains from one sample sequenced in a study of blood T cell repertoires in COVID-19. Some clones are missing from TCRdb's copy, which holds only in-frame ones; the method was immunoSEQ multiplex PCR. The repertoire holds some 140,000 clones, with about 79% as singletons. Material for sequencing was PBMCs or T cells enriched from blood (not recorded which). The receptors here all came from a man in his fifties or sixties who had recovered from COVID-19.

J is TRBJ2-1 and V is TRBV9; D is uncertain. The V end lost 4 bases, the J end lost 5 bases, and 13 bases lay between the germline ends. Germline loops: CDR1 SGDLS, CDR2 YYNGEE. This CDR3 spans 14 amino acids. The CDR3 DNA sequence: TGTGCCAGCAGCACTGCCATAGCCCACAATGAGCAGTTCTTC. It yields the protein CASSTAIAHNEQFF.

The CDR3 DNA follows: TGTGCCAGCAGCCAGAGGACAGGGAACTATGGCTACACCTTC. Translation: CASSQRTGNYGYTF. V usage is TRBV3-1 (or the pseudogene TRBV3-2) and J usage is TRBJ1-2, with 8 bases that match TRBD1. In germline, CDR1 is LGHDT, CDR2 YNNKEL (reference sequence). The CDR3 is 14 amino acids. V lost 3 bases, J lost 2 bases, and 2 bases stayed unmatched.

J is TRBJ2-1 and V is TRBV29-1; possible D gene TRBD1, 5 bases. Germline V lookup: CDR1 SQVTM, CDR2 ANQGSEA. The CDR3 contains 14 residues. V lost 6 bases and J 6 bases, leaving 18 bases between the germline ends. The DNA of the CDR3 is TGCAGCGTCGACCCCAGGGTAAGGGTCAATGAGCAGTTCTTC. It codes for CSVDPRVRVNEQFF.

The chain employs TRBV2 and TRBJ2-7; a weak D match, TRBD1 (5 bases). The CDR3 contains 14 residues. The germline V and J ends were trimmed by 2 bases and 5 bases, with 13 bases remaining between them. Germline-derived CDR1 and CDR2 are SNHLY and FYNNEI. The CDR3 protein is CASSERRQGDEQYF. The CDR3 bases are TGTGCCAGCAGTGAAAGGCGTCAGGGCGACGAGCAGTACTTC.

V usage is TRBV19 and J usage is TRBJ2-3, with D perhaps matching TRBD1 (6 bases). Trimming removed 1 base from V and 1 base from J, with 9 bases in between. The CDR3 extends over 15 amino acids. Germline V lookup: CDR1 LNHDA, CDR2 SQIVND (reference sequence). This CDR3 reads CASSIAGVGTDTQYF. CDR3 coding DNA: TGTGCCAGTAGTATAGCAGGGGTCGGCACAGATACGCAGTATTTT.

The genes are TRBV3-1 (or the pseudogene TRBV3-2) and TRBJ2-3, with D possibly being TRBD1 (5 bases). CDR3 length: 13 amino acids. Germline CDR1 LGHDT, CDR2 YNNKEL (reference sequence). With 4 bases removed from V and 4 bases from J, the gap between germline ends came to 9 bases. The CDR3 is CASSRRGPDTQYF. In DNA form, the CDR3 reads TGTGCCAGCAGCCGAAGGGGTCCAGATACGCAGTATTTT.

The DNA of the CDR3 is TGTGCCACCAGTGAATTGGGACAGGGAATGTTTTTT. It specifies CATSELGQGMFF. J is TRBJ1-4 and V is TRBV24-1, with TRBD1 identical over 9 bases. The CDR3 totals 12 residues. The germline gives CDR1 KGHDR, CDR2 SFDVKD. J gave up 15 bases and V 4 bases, and 5 bases lay outside the gene matches.

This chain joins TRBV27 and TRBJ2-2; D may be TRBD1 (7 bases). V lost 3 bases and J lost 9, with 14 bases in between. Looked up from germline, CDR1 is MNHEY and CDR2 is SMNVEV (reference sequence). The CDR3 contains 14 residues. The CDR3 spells CASSFRQGLWELFF. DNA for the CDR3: TGTGCCAGCAGTTTCAGACAGGGACTCTGGGAGCTGTTTTTT.

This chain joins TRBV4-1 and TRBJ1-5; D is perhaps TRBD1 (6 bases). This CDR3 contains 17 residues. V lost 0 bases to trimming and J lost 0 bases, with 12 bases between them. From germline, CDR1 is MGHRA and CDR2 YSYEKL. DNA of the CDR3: TGCGCCAGCAGCCAAGATGACAGGCGCTATAGCAATCAGCCCCAGCATTTT. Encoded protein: CASSQDDRRYSNQPQHF.

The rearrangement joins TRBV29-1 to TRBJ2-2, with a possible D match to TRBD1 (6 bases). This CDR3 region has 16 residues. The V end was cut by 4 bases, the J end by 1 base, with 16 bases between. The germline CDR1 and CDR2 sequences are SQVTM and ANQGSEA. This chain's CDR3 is CSVGNWGPGNTGELFF. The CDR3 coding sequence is TGCAGCGTTGGTAACTGGGGGCCTGGGAACACCGGGGAGCTGTTTTTT.

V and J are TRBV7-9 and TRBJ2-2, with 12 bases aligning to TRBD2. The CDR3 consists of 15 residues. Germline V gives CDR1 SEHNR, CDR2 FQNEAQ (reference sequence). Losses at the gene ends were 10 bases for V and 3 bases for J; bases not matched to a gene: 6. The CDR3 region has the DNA TGTGCCACCCGACTAGCGGGGGATCACACCGGGGAGCTGTTTTTT. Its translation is CATRLAGDHTGELFF.

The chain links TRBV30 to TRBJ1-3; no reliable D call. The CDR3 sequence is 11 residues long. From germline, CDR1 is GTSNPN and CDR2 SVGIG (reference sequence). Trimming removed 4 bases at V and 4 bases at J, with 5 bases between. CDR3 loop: CAWTEGNTIYF. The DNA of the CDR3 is TGTGCCTGGACAGAAGGAAACACCATATATTTT.

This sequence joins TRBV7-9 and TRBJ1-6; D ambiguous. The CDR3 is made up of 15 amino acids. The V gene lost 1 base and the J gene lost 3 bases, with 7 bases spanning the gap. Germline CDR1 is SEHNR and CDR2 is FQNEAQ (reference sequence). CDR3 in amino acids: CASSLVADYNSPLHF. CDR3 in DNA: TGTGCCAGCAGCTTAGTGGCAGACTATAATTCACCCCTCCACTTT.

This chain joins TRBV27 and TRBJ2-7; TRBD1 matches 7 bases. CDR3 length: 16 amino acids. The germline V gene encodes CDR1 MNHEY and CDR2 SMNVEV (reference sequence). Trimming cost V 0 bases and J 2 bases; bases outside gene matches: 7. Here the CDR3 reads CASSLSGGYSPYEQYF. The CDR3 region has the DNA TGTGCCAGCAGTTTATCAGGGGGCTACTCCCCCTACGAGCAGTACTTC.

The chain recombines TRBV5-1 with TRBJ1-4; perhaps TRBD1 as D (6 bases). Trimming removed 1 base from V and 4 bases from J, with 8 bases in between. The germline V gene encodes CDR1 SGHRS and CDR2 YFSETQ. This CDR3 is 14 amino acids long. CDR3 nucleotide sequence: TGCGCCAGCAGCTTGAGGGACATTAATGAAAAACTGTTTTTT. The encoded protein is CASSLRDINEKLFF.

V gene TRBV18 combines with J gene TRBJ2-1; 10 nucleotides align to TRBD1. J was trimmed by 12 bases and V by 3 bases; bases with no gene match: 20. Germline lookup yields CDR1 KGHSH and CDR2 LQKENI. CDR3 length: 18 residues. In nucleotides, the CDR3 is TGTGCCAGCTCACCGGGGGACACCGGGACAGGGGTGGATCAACCGCAGTTCTTC. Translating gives CASSPGDTGTGVDQPQFF. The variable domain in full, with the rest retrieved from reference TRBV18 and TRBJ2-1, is NAGVMQNPRHLVRRRGQEARLRCSPMKGHSHVYWYRQLPEEGLKFMVYLQKENIIDESGMPKERFSAEFPKEGPSILRIQQVVRGDSAAYFCASSPGDTGTGVDQPQFFGPGTRLTVL.

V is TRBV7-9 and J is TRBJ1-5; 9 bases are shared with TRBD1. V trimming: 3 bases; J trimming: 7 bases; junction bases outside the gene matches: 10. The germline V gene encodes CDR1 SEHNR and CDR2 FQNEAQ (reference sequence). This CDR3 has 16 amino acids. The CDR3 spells CASSLGQQGARQPQHF. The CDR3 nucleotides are TGTGCCAGCAGCTTGGGTCAACAGGGGGCAAGGCAGCCCCAGCATTTT.